Included here is one TCR beta chain sequence, with context. This sample stems from a study of blood T cell repertoires in COVID-19. Background on the study: Donors in the United States, Italy and Spain gave samples during acute or convalescent COVID-19. T cells, B-cell-depleted T cells, or PBMCs supplied cDNA or gDNA.

Trimming took off 1 base at V and 2 bases at J, with 9 bases between the two ends. This CDR3 region has 15 residues. Germline loops: CDR1 LGHNA, CDR2 YSLEER. Original processing methods: It was from reference gene primer amplification that nucleated cell counts were estimated. TCRdb's copy holds only in-frame clones and misses some; the assay was immunoSEQ multiplex PCR. V and J calls and clone size are copied from that table; D and trimming were computed from the DNA. Here the sample spans approximately 170,000 clones, roughly nine tenths being singletons. Sequenced input: peripheral blood. This receptor was taken from a woman at least 80 years old in a cohort sampled during active or convalescent COVID-19. The chain combines TRBV4-3 with TRBJ1-3; no reliable D call. The DNA for the CDR3 is TGCGCCAGCAGCCAAGTCCCCACAACTGGAAACACCATATATTTT. It specifies CASSQVPTTGNTIYF.